Sequencing of this T cell receptor beta chain was carried out in a study of blood T cell repertoires in COVID-19. On the study more broadly: Some COVID-19 samples were acute and others convalescent; all came from the United States, Italy and Spain.

The junction had 13 bases not matched to a gene; V was cut back by 3 bases and J by 7 bases. CDR1 and CDR2 from the germline V gene are SGHTS and YDEGEE. The CDR3 totals 17 residues. Generated by immunoSEQ multiplex PCR, the TCRdb table keeps only in-frame clones and is missing some. The sample lists fewer than 55,000 clones; approximately 85% were seen once. The V call is TRBV5-8, the J call TRBJ2-7; 13 bases map to TRBD2. The sequenced material came from peripheral blood. This sequence originates from a middle-aged man with active COVID-19. The chain's CDR3 is CASSSANGLAGDYEQYV. The CDR3 region has the DNA TGTGCCAGCAGCTCAGCAAATGGACTAGCGGGAGATTATGAGCAGTACGTC.